The sequence of this T cell receptor beta chain was determined in a study of regulatory T cells in long-lasting Graves disease. Time point defined: newly diagnosed GD, antithyroid drugs for less than 3 months. PBMC-derived RNA was used for the TCR library. The V gene's germline CDR1 is LNHDA and CDR2 SQIVND (reference sequence). Trimming at V came to 3 bases and at J to 4 bases, leaving 6 bases not matched to a gene. The CDR3 consists of 16 residues. Combining iRepertoire HTBI primers with Arm-PCR of CDR3 regions, the authors built TCR beta libraries. TCRdb recomputed calls from the multiplex PCR reads with MiXCR, one row per CDR3 protein. There are 350,000 to 500,000 distinct CDR3 sequences in the sample; 15% to 20% occur only once, and about 25% lies in the top ten. This sample also appeared in a second study, on T cells in Graves' hyperthyroidism and ophthalmopathy.

The sequence was obtained from a woman in her late teens or twenties with Graves disease. The chain carries TRBV19 and TRBJ1-5, with TRBD1 matching over 10 bases. Source: peripheral blood mononuclear cells (PBMCs), taken at new diagnosis, from a patient treated with antithyroid drugs. The CDR3 loop is CASSIRAGQGNQPQHF. CDR3 bases: TGTGCCAGTAGTATTCGAGCGGGACAGGGGAATCAGCCCCAGCATTTT.